The clone carrying this T cell receptor beta chain was seen at least ten times. Its specificity is unknown. The germline CDR1 and CDR2 sequences are LGHDT and YNNKEL (reference sequence). V was pared by 3 bases and J by 1 base, with 13 bases between. The CDR3 is 16 residues long. The sample originates from a study of regulatory T cells in long-lasting Graves disease. The study's findings and limits: TRBV28 was favored in persistent disease, as were TRBJ1-2 and TRBJ2-5.

Time point in this sample: newly diagnosed GD, antithyroid drugs for less than 3 months. The TCR library was prepared using RNA isolated from PBMCs. Construction of TCR beta libraries relied on iRepertoire HTBI primers and on Arm-PCR targeting CDR3 regions. A single record per CDR3 protein comes from TCRdb applying MiXCR to the multiplex PCR reads. The table records about 440,000 distinct CDR3 sequences, about 15% of them present only once. Another study also made use of these data, one on T cells in Graves' hyperthyroidism and ophthalmopathy. This second study says: First-round RT-PCR with HTBI primers amplified the TCR CDR3 region. Stable hyperthyroidism was told apart from ophthalmopathy by a model built on 13 V-J features.

J is TRBJ2-4 and V is TRBV3-1; perhaps TRBD1 as D (6 bases). Sequencing was performed on peripheral blood mononuclear cells (PBMCs), taken at new diagnosis, from a patient treated with antithyroid drugs. This TCR was sampled from a woman aged 25 to 39 with Graves disease. The CDR3 here is CASSQQGTPAKNIQYF. DNA for the CDR3: TGTGCCAGCAGCCAGCAGGGGACCCCGGCCAAAAACATTCAGTACTTC.